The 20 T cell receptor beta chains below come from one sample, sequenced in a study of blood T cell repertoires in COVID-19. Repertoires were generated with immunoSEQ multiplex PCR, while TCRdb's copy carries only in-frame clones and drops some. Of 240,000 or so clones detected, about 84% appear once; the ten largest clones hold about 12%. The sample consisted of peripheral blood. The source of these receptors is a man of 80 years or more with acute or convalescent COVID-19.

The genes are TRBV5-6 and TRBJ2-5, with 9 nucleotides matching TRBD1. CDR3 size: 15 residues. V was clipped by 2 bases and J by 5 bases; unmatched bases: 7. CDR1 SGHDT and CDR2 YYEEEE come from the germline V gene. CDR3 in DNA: TGTGCCAGCAGCTTATCGGGACAGGGTGGCGAGACCCAGTACTTC. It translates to CASSLSGQGGETQYF.

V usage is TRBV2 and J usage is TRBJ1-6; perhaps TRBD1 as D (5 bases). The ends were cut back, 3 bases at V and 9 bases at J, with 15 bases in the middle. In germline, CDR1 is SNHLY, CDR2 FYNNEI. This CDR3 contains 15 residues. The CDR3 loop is CASSDYSGGTSPLHF. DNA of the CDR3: TGTGCCAGCAGTGATTATAGTGGGGGGACTTCACCCCTCCACTTT.

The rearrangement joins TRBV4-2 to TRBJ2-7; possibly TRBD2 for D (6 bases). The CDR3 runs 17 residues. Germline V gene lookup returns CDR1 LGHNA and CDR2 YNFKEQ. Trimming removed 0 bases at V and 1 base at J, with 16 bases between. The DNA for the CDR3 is TGTGCCAGCAGCCAAGATCTGGGAGGCGAATTTTCCTACGAGCAGTACTTC. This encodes CASSQDLGGEFSYEQYF.

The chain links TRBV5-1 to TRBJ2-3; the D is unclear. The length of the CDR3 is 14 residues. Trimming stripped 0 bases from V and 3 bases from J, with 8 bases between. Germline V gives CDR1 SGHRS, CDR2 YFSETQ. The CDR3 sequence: CASSLVPGTDTQYF. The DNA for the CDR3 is TGCGCCAGCAGCTTGGTACCCGGGACAGATACGCAGTATTTT.

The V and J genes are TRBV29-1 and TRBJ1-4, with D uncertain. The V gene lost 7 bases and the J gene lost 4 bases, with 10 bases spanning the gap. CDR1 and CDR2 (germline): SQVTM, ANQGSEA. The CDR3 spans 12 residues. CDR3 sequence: CSARRGNEKLFF. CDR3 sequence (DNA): TGCAGCGCCCGACGGGGTAATGAAAAACTGTTTTTT. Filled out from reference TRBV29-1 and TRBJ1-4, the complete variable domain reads SAVISQKPSRDICQRGTSLTIQCQVDSQVTMMFWYRQQPGQSLTLIATANQGSEATYESGFVIDKFPISRPNLTFSTLTVSNMSPEDSSIYLCSARRGNEKLFFGSGTQLSVL.

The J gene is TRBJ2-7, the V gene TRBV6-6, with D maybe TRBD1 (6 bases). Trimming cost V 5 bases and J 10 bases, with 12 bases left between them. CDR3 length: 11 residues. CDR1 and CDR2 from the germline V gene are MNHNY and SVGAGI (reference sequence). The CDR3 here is CASSATGLQYF. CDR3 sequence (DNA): TGTGCCAGCAGTGCGACAGGTCTTCAGTACTTC.

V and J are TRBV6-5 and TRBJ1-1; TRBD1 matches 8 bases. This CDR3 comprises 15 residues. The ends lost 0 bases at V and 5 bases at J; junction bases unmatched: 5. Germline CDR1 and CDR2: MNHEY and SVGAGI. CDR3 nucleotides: TGTGCCAGCAGTTACTCGAACAGGGGGGATACTGAAGCTTTCTTT. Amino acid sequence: CASSYSNRGDTEAFF.

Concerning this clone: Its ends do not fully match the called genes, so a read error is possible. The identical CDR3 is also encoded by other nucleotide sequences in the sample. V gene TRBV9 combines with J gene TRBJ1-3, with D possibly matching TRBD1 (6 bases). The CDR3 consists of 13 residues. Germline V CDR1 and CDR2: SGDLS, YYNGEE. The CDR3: CASSVGGGNTIYF. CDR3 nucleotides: TGCGCCAGCAGCGTAGGGGGGGGTAACACCATATATTTT.

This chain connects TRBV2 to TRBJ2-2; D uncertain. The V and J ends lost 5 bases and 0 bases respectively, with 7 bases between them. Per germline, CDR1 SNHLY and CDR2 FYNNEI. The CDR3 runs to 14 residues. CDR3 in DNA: TGTGCCAGCAGTAGCACTCCGAACACCGGGGAGCTGTTTTTT. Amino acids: CASSSTPNTGELFF.

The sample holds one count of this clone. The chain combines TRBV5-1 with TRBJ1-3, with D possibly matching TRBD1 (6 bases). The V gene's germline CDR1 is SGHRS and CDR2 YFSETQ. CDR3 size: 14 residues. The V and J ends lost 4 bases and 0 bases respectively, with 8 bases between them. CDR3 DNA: TGCGCCAGCAGCCCGGACAGCTCTGGAAACACCATATATTTT. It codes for CASSPDSSGNTIYF. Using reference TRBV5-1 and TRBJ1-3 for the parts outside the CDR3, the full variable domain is KAGVTQTPRYLIKTRGQQVTLSCSPISGHRSVSWYQQTPGQGLQFLFEYFSETQRNKGNFPGRFSGRQFSNSRSEMNVSTLELGDSALYLCASSPDSSGNTIYFGEGSWLTVV.

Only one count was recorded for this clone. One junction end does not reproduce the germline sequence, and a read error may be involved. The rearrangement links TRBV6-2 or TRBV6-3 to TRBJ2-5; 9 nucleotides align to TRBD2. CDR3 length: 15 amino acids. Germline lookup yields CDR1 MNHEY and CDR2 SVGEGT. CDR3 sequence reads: CASSRTSVKQETQYF. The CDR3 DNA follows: TGTGCTAGCAGCCGGACTAGCGTAAAACAAGAGACCCAGTACTTC.

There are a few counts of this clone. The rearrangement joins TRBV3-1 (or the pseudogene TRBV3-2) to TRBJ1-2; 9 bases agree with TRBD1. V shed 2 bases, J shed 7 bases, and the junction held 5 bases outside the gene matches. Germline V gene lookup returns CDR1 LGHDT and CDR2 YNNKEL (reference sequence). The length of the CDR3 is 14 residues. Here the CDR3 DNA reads TGTGCCAGCAGCCAATTAACAGGGGGCATTGGCTACACCTTC. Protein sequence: CASSQLTGGIGYTF.

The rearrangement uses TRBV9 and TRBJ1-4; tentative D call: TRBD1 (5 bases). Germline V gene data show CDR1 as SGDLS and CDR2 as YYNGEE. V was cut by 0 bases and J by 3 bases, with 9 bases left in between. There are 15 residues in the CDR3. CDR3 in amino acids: CASSVGGGPNEKLFF. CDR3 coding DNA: TGTGCCAGCAGCGTAGGGGGCGGACCTAATGAAAAACTGTTTTTT.

CDR3 amino acids: CAISDARSQETQYF. In nucleotides, the CDR3 is TGTGCCATCAGTGACGCTCGGAGTCAAGAGACCCAGTACTTC. The genes are TRBV10-3 and TRBJ2-5; no clear D. The CDR3 sequence is 14 residues long. Germline-derived CDR1 and CDR2 are ENHRY and SYGVKD. The V and J ends lost 3 bases and 2 bases respectively, with 10 bases between them.

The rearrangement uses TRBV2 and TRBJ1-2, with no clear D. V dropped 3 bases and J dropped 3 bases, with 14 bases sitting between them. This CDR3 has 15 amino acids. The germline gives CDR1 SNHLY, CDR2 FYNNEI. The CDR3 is CASSEPPPEDYGYTF. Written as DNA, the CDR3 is TGTGCCAGCAGTGAGCCCCCTCCAGAGGACTATGGCTACACCTTC.

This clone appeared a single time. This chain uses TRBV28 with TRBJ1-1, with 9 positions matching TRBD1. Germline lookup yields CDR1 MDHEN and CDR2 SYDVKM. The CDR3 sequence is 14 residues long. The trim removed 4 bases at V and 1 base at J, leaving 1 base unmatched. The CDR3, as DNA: TGTGCCAGCAGTTCGACAGGGGGGAACACTGAAGCTTTCTTT. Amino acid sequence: CASSSTGGNTEAFF.

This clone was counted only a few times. This chain's CDR3 is CASSFSGAYEQYF. The CDR3 region has the DNA TGTGCCAGCAGCTTTTCAGGGGCCTACGAGCAGTACTTC. The chain couples TRBV7-9 to TRBJ2-7, with D tentatively TRBD1 (6 bases). Germline V gives CDR1 SEHNR, CDR2 FQNEAQ (reference sequence). V was pared by 3 bases and J by 2 bases, with 8 bases between. The length of the CDR3 is 13 residues.

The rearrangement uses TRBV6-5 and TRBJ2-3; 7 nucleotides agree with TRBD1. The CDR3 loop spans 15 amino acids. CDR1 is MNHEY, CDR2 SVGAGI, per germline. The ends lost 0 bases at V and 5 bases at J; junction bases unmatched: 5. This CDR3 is CASSYSGGRKDTQYF. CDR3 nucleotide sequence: TGTGCCAGCAGTTACTCAGGGGGCCGGAAAGATACGCAGTATTTT.

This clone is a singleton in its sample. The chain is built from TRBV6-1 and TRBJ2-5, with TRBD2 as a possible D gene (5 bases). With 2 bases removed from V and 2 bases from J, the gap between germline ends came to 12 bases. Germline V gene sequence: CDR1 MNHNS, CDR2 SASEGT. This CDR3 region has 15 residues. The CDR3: CASSENGEGQETQYF. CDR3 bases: TGTGCCAGCAGTGAAAACGGAGAGGGACAAGAGACCCAGTACTTC.

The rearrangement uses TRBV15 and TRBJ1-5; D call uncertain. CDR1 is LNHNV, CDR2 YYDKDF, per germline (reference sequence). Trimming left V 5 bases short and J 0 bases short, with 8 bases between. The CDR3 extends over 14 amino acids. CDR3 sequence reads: CATSLTASNQPQHF. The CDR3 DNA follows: TGTGCCACCAGCCTGACTGCTAGCAATCAGCCCCAGCATTTT.